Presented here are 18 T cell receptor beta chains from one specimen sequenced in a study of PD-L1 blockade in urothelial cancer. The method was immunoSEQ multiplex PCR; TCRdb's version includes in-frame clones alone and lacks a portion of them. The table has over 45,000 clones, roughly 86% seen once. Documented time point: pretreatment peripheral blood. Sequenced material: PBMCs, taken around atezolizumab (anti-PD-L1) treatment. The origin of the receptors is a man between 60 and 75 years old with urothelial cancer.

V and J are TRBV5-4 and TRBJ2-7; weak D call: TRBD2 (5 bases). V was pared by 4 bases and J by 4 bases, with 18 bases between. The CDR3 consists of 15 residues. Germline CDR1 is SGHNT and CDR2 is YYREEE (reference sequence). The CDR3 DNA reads TGTGCCAGCAGCGGGAGTAGGACCGGGGAATACGAGCAGTACTTC. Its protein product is CASSGSRTGEYEQYF.

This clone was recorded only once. In nucleotides, the CDR3 is TGCGCCAGCAGCCCAGACAGGGTAAGAGAAAAACTGTTTTTT. Amino acid sequence: CASSPDRVREKLFF. V and J are TRBV4-1 and TRBJ1-4; 7 nucleotides match TRBD1. The V segment lost 4 bases and the J segment 8 bases; nucleotides outside the gene matches: 7. This CDR3 is built from 14 residues. Germline V gene lookup returns CDR1 MGHRA and CDR2 YSYEKL.

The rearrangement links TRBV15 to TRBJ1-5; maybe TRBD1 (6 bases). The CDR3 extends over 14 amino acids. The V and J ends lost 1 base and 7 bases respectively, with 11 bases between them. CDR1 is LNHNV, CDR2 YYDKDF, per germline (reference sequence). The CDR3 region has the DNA TGTGCCACCAGCAGAGGGGGGGGCTCCCAGCCCCAGCATTTT. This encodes CATSRGGGSQPQHF. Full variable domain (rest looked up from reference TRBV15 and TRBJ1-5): DAMVIQNPRYQVTQFGKPVTLSCSQTLNHNVMYWYQQKSSQAPKLLFHYYDKDFNNEADTPDNFQSRRPNTSFCFLDIRSPGLGDTAMYLCATSRGGGSQPQHFGDGTRLSIL.

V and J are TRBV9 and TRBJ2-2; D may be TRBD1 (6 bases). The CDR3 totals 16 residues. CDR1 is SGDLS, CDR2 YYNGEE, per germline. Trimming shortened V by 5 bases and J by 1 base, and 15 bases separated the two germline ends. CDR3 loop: CASRQTGQVNTGELFF. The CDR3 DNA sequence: TGTGCCAGCAGACAGACGGGACAAGTGAACACCGGGGAGCTGTTTTTT.

This chain's CDR3 is CASSYGAGGTEAFF. The CDR3 DNA follows: TGTGCCAGCAGTTACGGGGCAGGGGGCACTGAAGCTTTCTTT. The V and J genes are TRBV6-5 and TRBJ1-1; 7 bases align to TRBD1. Germline CDR1 MNHEY, CDR2 SVGAGI. V lost 2 bases and J lost 4; bases outside the gene matches: 4. The CDR3 has 14 residues.

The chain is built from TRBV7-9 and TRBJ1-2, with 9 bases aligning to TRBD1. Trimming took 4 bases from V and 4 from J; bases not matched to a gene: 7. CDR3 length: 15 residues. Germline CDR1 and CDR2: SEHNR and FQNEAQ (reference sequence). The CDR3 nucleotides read TGTGCCAGCAGCTCAGGGACAGGGAGGGCCTATGGCTACACCTTC. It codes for CASSSGTGRAYGYTF.

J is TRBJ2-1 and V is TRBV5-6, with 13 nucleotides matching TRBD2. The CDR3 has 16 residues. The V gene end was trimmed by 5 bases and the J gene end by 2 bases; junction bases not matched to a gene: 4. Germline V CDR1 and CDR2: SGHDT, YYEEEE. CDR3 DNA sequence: TGTGCCAGCAGGGGACTAGCGGGGAATACCTACAATGAGCAGTTCTTC. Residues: CASRGLAGNTYNEQFF.

As DNA, the CDR3 is TGTGCCAGCAGCTTGGGGACAGGGGGACCCTACAATGAGCAGTTCTTC. Translating it yields CASSLGTGGPYNEQFF. This sequence joins TRBV5-8 and TRBJ2-1; TRBD1 agrees at 10 bases. The CDR3 covers 16 residues. V was pared by 0 bases and J by 2 bases, with 2 bases of the junction left unmatched. The germline gives CDR1 SGHTS, CDR2 YDEGEE.

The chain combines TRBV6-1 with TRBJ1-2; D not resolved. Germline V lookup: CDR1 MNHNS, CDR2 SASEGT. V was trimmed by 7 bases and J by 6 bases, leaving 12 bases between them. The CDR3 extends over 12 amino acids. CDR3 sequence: CASTEGVNGYTF. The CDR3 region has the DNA TGTGCCAGCACCGAGGGTGTTAATGGCTACACCTTC.

The CDR3 loop is CASSRRGQTDTQYF. The CDR3 DNA is TGTGCCAGCAGCCGCAGGGGGCAAACAGATACGCAGTATTTT. The gene calls are TRBV7-3 and TRBJ2-3; TRBD1 aligns across 8 bases. Germline CDR1 is SGHTA and CDR2 is FQGTGA. The CDR3 is 14 residues long. With V trimmed by 5 bases and J by 3 bases, 4 bases remained unmatched.

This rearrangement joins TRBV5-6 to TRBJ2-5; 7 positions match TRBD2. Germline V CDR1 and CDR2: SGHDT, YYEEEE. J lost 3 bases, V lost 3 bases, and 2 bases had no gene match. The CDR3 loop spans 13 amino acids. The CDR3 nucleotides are TGTGCCAGCAGCTCGGGACTAAAAGAGACCCAGTACTTC. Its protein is CASSSGLKETQYF.

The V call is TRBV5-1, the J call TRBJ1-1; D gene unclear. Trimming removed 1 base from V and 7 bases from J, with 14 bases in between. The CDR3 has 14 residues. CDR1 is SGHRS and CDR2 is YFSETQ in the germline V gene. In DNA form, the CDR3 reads TGCGCCAGCAGCTTGTTGCGGGGTCAGAATGAAGCTTTCTTT. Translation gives CASSLLRGQNEAFF.

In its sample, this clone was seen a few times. The CDR3 DNA reads as TGTGCCAGCAGCCCTACACATCAGGGGGCAGCTTTCTTT. It translates to CASSPTHQGAAFF. V and J are TRBV9 and TRBJ1-1; TRBD1 matches at 8 bases. V shed 4 bases, J shed 10 bases, and the junction held 9 bases outside the gene matches. This CDR3 contains 13 residues. The germline V gene has CDR1 SGDLS and CDR2 YYNGEE.

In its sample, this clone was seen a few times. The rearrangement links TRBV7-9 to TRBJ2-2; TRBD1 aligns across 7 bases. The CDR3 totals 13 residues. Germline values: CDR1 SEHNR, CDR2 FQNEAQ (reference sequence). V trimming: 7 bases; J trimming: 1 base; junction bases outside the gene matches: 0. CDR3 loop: CASNRGNTGELFF. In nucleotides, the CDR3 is TGTGCCAGCAACAGGGGGAACACCGGGGAGCTGTTTTTT.

The CDR3 sequence is CASSLSPSLGQFNSPLHF. CDR3 nucleotides: TGCGCCAGCAGCTTGTCCCCCTCGTTGGGACAATTTAATTCACCCCTCCACTTT. The chain combines TRBV5-1 with TRBJ1-6; a possible D gene is TRBD1 (6 bases). Trimming took 1 base from V and 6 from J, leaving 20 bases between them. CDR1 and CDR2 (germline): SGHRS, YFSETQ. CDR3 size: 18 residues.

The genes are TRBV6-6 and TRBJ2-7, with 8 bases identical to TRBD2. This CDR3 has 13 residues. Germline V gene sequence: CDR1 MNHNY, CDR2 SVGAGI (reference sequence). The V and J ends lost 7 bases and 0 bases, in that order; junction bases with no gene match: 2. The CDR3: CASTGGVSYEQYF. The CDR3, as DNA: TGTGCCAGCACCGGGGGGGTCTCCTACGAGCAGTACTTC.

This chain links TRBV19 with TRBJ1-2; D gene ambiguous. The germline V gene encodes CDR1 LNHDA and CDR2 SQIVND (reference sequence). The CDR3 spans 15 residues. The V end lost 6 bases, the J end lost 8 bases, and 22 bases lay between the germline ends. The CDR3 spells CASSDSLVGSGGYTF. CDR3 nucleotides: TGTGCCAGTAGCGATTCACTTGTCGGCAGCGGAGGCTACACCTTC.

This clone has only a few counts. The CDR3 DNA follows: TGTGCCAGTAGGAGAACAGGGTTAGCCGATAACTATGGCTACACCTTC. Translation: CASRRTGLADNYGYTF. This rearrangement joins TRBV19 to TRBJ1-2, with a weak D call TRBD1 (6 bases). The CDR3 extends over 16 amino acids. Germline V CDR1 and CDR2: LNHDA, SQIVND (reference sequence). Between the trimmed V and J ends, which lost 6 bases and 1 base, there was a span of 18 bases.